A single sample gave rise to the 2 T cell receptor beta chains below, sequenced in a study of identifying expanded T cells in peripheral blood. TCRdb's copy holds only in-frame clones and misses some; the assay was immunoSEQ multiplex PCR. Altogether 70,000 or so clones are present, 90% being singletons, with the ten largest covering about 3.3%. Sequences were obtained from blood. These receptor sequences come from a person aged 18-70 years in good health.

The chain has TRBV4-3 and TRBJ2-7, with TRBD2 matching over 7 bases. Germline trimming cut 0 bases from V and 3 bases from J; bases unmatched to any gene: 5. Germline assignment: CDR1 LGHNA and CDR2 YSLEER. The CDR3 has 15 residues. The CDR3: CASSQDKGLLYEQYF. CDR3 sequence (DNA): TGCGCCAGCAGCCAAGATAAGGGACTACTCTACGAGCAGTACTTC.

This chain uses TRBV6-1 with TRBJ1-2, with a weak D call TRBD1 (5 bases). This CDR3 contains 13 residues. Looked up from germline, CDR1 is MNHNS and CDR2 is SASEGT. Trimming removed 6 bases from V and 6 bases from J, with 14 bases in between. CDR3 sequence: CASRQEALNGYTF. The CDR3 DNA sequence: TGTGCCAGCAGACAGGAGGCGCTTAATGGCTACACCTTC.